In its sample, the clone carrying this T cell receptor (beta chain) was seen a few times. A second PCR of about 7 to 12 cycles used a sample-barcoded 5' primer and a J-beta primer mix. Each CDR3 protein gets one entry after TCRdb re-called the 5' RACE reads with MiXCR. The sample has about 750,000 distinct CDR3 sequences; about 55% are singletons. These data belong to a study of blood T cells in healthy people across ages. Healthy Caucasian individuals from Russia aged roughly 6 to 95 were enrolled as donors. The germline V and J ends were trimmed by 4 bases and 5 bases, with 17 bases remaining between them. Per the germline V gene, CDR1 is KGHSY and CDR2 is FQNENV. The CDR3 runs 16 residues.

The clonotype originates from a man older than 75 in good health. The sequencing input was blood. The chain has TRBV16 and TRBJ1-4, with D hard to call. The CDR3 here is CASSRYLPAQNEKLFF. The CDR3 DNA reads TGTGCCAGCAGCCGCTACCTCCCTGCGCAGAATGAAAAACTGTTTTTT.